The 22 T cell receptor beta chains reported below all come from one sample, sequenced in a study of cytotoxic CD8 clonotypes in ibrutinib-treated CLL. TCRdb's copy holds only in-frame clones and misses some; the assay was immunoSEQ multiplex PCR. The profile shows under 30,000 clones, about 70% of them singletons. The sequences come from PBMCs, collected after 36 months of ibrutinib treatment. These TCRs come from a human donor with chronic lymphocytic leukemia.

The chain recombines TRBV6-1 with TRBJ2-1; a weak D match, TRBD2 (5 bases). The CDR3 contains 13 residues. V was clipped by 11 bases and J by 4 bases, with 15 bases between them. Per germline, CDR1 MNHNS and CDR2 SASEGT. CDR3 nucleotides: TGTGCCGCTACGGAGGACTCTTACAATGAGCAGTTCTTC. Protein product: CAATEDSYNEQFF.

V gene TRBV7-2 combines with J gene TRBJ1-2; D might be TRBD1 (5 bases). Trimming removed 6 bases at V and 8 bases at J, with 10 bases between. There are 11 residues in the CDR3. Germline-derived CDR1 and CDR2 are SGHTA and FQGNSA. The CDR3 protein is CASRWRDGYTF. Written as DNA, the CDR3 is TGTGCCAGCAGGTGGAGGGACGGCTACACCTTC. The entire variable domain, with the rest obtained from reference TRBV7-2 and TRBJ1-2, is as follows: GAGVSQSPSNKVTEKGKDVELRCDPISGHTALYWYRQSLGQGLEFLIYFQGNSAPDKSGLPSDRFSAERTGGSVSTLTIQRTQQEDSAVYLCASRWRDGYTFGSGTRLTVV.

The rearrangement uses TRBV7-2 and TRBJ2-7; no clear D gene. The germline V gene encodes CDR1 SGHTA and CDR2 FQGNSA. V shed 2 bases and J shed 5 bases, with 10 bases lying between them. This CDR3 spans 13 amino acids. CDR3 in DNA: TGTGCCAGCAGCTTAACGGCTGTGCACGAGCAGTACTTC. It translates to CASSLTAVHEQYF. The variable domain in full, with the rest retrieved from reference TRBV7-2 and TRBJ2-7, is GAGVSQSPSNKVTEKGKDVELRCDPISGHTALYWYRQSLGQGLEFLIYFQGNSAPDKSGLPSDRFSAERTGGSVSTLTIQRTQQEDSAVYLCASSLTAVHEQYFGPGTRLTVT.

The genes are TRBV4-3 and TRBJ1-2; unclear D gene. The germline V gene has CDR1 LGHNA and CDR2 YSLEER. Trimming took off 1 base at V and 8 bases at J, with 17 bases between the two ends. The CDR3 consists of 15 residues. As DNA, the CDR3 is TGCGCCAGCAGCCAAGGGTTTGGGGTCAATGGGGGCTACACCTTC. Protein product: CASSQGFGVNGGYTF.

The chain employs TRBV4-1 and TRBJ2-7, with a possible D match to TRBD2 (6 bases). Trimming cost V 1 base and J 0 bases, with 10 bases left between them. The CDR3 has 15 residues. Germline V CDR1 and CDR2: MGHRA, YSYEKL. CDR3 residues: CASSQARGSSYEQYF. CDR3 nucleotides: TGCGCCAGCAGCCAAGCCCGGGGGAGCTCCTACGAGCAGTACTTC.

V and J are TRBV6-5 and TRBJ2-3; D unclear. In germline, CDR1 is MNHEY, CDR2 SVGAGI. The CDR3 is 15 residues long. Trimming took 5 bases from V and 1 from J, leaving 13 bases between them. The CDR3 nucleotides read TGTGCCAGCAGTCGTCTATCATCGGGCACAGATACGCAGTATTTT. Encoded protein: CASSRLSSGTDTQYF.

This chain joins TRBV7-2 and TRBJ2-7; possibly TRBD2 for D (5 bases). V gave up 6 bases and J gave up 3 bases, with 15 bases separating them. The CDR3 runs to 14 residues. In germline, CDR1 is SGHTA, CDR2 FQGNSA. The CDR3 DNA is TGTGCCAGCAGTCCGGGATTCTCTTTCTACGAGCAGTACTTC. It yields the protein CASSPGFSFYEQYF.

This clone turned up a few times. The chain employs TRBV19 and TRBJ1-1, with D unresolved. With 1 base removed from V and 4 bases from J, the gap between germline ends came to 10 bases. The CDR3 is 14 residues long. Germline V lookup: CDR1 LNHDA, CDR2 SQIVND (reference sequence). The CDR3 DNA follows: TGTGCCAGTAGTATAGGTGAGGAGTTCACTGAAGCTTTCTTT. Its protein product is CASSIGEEFTEAFF.

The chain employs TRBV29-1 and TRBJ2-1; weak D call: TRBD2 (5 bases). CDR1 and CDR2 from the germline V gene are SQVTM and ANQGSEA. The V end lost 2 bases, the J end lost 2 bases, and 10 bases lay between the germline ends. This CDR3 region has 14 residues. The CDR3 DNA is TGCAGCGTTGAATCCGGACTCACCTACAATGAGCAGTTCTTC. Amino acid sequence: CSVESGLTYNEQFF.

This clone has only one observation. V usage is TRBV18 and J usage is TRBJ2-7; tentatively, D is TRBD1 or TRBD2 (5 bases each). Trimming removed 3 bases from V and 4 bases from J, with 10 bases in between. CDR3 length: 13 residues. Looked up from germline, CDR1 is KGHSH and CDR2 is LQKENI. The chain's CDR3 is CASSPGRLYEQYF. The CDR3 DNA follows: TGTGCCAGCTCACCGGGACGGCTGTACGAGCAGTACTTC.

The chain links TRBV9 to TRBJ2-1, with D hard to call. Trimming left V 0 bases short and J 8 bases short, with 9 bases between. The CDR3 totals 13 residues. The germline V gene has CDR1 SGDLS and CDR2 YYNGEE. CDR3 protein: CASSVGLWDEQFF. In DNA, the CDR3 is TGTGCCAGCAGCGTAGGACTCTGGGATGAGCAGTTCTTC.

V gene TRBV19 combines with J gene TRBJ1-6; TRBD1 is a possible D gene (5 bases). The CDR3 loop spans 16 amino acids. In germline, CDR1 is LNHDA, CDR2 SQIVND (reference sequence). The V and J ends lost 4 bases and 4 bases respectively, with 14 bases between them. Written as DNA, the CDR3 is TGTGCCAGTAGTAAGCATGGGGGGGTTTATAATTCACCCCTCCACTTT. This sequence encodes CASSKHGGVYNSPLHF.

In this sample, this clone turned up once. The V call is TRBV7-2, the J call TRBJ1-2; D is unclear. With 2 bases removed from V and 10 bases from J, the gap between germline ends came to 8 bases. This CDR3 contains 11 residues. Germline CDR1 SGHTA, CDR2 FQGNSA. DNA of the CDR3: TGTGCCAGCAGCTTAATTCGCAACTACACCTTC. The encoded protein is CASSLIRNYTF.

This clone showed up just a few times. CDR3 in amino acids: CANRDWNGESDGYTF. The CDR3 nucleotides read TGTGCCAATCGGGACTGGAACGGTGAGAGCGATGGCTACACCTTC. The genes are TRBV2 and TRBJ1-2; tentative D call: TRBD1 (5 bases). The ends were cut back, 10 bases at V and 6 bases at J, with 24 bases in the middle. Germline CDR1 is SNHLY and CDR2 is FYNNEI. This CDR3 is 15 amino acids long.

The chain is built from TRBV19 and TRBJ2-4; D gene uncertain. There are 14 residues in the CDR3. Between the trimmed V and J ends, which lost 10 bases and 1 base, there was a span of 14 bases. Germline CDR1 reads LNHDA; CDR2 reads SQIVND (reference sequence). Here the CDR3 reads CAISSNVAKNIQYF. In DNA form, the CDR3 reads TGTGCCATATCCTCCAATGTGGCCAAAAACATTCAGTACTTC.

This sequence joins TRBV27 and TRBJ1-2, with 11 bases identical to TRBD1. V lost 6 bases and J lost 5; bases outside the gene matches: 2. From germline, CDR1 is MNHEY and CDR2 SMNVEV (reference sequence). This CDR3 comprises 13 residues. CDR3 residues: CASRRDRGYGYTF. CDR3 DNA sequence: TGTGCCAGCAGGCGGGACAGGGGGTATGGCTACACCTTC.

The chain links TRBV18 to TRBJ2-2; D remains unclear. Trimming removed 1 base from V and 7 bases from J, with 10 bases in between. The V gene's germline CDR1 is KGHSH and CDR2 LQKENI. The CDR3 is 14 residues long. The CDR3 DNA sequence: TGTGCCAGCTCACCACTTAATGGGGACGGGGAGCTGTTTTTT. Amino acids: CASSPLNGDGELFF.

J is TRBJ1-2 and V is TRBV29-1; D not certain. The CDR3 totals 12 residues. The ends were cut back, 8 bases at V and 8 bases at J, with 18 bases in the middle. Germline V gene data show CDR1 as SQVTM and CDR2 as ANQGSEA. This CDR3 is CSTRWASGGYTF. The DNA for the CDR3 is TGCAGCACTCGGTGGGCCTCCGGAGGCTACACCTTC.

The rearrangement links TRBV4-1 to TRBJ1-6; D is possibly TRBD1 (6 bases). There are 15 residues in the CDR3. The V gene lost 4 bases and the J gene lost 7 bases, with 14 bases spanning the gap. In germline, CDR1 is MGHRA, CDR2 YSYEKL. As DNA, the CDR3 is TGCGCCAGCAGCCCGGCGACAGGTTCCAATTCACCCCTCCACTTT. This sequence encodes CASSPATGSNSPLHF.

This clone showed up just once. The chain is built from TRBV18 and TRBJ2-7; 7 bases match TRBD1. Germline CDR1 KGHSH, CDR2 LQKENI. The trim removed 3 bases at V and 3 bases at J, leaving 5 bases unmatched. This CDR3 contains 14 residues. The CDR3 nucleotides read TGTGCCAGCTCACCTTCAGGACAGGACTACGAGCAGTACTTC. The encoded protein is CASSPSGQDYEQYF.

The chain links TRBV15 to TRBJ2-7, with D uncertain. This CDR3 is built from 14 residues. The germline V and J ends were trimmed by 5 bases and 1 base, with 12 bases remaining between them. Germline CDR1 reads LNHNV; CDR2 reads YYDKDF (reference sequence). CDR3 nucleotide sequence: TGTGCCACCAGCGCCGGTGGGGATTCCTACGAGCAGTACTTC. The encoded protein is CATSAGGDSYEQYF.

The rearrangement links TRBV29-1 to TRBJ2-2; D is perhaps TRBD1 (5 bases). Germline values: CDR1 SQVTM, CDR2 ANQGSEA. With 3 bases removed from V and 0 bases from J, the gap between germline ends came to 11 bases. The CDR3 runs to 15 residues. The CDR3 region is CSVDAQGSNTGELFF. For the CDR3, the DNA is TGCAGCGTTGATGCCCAGGGTTCGAACACCGGGGAGCTGTTTTTT.